Following are 29 T cell receptor beta chains from one sample sequenced in a study of T cell responses to AZD1222 COVID-19 vaccine. Measured with immunoSEQ multiplex PCR; TCRdb has only the in-frame clones, and not every one. The table records some 120,000 clones, over 90% of them present only once. Sequenced material: peripheral blood, taken on day 0 of AZD1222 vaccination. The receptors derive from an adult in good health.

The chain uses TRBV5-1 and TRBJ1-1; 9 bases match TRBD1. Germline V CDR1 and CDR2: SGHRS, YFSETQ. The trim removed 1 base at V and 7 bases at J, leaving 5 bases unmatched. This CDR3 comprises 14 residues. This chain's CDR3 is CASSLIPGQGEAFF. The CDR3 bases are TGCGCCAGCAGCTTGATTCCGGGACAGGGTGAAGCTTTCTTT.

The gene calls are TRBV2 and TRBJ1-1; 7 nucleotides agree with TRBD1. Trimming took 7 bases from V and 1 from J; bases not matched to a gene: 6. The CDR3 length is 14 residues. Germline CDR1 SNHLY, CDR2 FYNNEI. CDR3 residues: CASIKQGRNTEAFF. CDR3 bases: TGTGCCAGCATAAAACAGGGGAGGAACACTGAAGCTTTCTTT.

The count of this clone is one. The chain recombines TRBV5-4 with TRBJ1-2; 7 bases are a match to TRBD1. V shed 4 bases, J shed 5 bases, and the junction held 8 bases outside the gene matches. The CDR3 is made up of 14 amino acids. Germline V CDR1 and CDR2: SGHNT, YYREEE (reference sequence). Here the CDR3 DNA reads TGTGCCAGCAGCCCAGGGGGAGAGGGGTATGGCTACACCTTC. This translates into CASSPGGEGYGYTF.

The chain employs TRBV12-3 or TRBV12-4 and TRBJ2-3, with D tentatively TRBD2 (6 bases). The CDR3 totals 11 residues. V lost 6 bases and J 10 bases, leaving 11 bases between the germline ends. CDR3 DNA: TGTGCCAGCAGCCCCGGGACTCCGCAGTATTTT. It encodes CASSPGTPQYF.

The chain employs TRBV10-1 and TRBJ2-3; D perhaps matches TRBD1 (7 bases). Looked up from germline, CDR1 is WNHNN and CDR2 is SYGVQD (reference sequence). This CDR3 has 15 residues. V was clipped by 2 bases and J by 5 bases, with 14 bases between them. The CDR3 here is CASSEGGGRGDTQYF. CDR3 DNA: TGCGCCAGCAGTGAGGGAGGGGGCCGTGGAGATACGCAGTATTTT.

The chain employs TRBV27 and TRBJ2-3; unclear D gene. V lost 1 base and J 6 bases, leaving 11 bases between the germline ends. Germline V lookup: CDR1 MNHEY, CDR2 SMNVEV (reference sequence). This CDR3 is built from 14 residues. The DNA of the CDR3 is TGTGCCAGCAGTTTATGGCCGGGTTTGGATACGCAGTATTTT. This gives the protein CASSLWPGLDTQYF.

This chain connects TRBV9 to TRBJ2-1; D ambiguous. V was cut by 0 bases and J by 2 bases, with 12 bases left in between. The CDR3 totals 16 residues. Germline lookup yields CDR1 SGDLS and CDR2 YYNGEE. CDR3 protein: CASSVVPVGTYNEQFF. CDR3 DNA sequence: TGTGCCAGCAGCGTAGTGCCGGTGGGCACCTACAATGAGCAGTTCTTC. The full variable domain, completed using reference TRBV9 and TRBJ2-1, is DSGVTQTPKHLITATGQRVTLRCSPRSGDLSVYWYQQSLDQGLQFLIQYYNGEERAKGNILERFSAQQFPDLHSELNLSSLELGDSALYFCASSVVPVGTYNEQFFGPGTRLTVL.

The genes are TRBV5-1 and TRBJ1-2; D is unresolved. The CDR3 is 14 residues long. Germline CDR1 is SGHRS and CDR2 is YFSETQ. Trimming removed 3 bases at V and 7 bases at J, with 16 bases between. The CDR3 coding sequence is TGCGCCAGCAGCTCCCCGGGTCCCTCATCTGGCTACACCTTC. It is translated as CASSSPGPSSGYTF. Filled out from reference TRBV5-1 and TRBJ1-2, the complete variable domain reads KAGVTQTPRYLIKTRGQQVTLSCSPISGHRSVSWYQQTPGQGLQFLFEYFSETQRNKGNFPGRFSGRQFSNSRSEMNVSTLELGDSALYLCASSSPGPSSGYTFGSGTRLTVV.

The rearrangement joins TRBV6-5 to TRBJ2-5, with 9 bases matching TRBD2. V lost 4 bases and J lost 8; bases outside the gene matches: 5. CDR3 length equals 13 residues. Germline CDR1 is MNHEY and CDR2 is SVGAGI. The CDR3 spells CASSLSGGITQYF. CDR3 DNA: TGTGCCAGCAGTTTGAGCGGGGGGATAACCCAGTACTTC.

The rearrangement links TRBV14 to TRBJ1-2; D unresolved. The V end was cut by 3 bases, the J end by 4 bases, with 9 bases between. Germline values: CDR1 SGHDN, CDR2 FVKESK. The CDR3 has 13 amino acids. In nucleotides, the CDR3 is TGTGCCAGCAGCCAGGAAACACTCTATGGCTACACCTTC. This gives the protein CASSQETLYGYTF.

This chain uses TRBV25-1 with TRBJ1-6; maybe TRBD1 (5 bases). The CDR3 has 13 amino acids. V lost 6 bases and J lost 8, with 11 bases in between. Germline V gene sequence: CDR1 MGHDK, CDR2 SYGVNS. The chain's CDR3 is CASSRLGDSPLHF. The CDR3 region has the DNA TGTGCCAGCAGCCGACTGGGGGATTCACCCCTCCACTTT.

The chain links TRBV19 to TRBJ2-7; D not resolved. The CDR3 spans 13 residues. Germline-derived CDR1 and CDR2 are LNHDA and SQIVND (reference sequence). The V gene lost 6 bases and the J gene lost 3 bases, with 12 bases spanning the gap. The CDR3 protein is CASRANGLYEQYF. The CDR3 region has the DNA TGTGCCAGTAGGGCCAATGGTCTCTACGAGCAGTACTTC.

This clone is a singleton in its sample. V is TRBV4-1 and J is TRBJ1-2; the D is unclear. Trimming took off 0 bases at V and 3 bases at J, with 17 bases between the two ends. The CDR3 runs to 17 residues. Germline V gene lookup returns CDR1 MGHRA and CDR2 YSYEKL. Written as DNA, the CDR3 is TGCGCCAGCAGCCAAGATCTTTGGAGAAAGCAGGACTATGGCTACACCTTC. Translating it yields CASSQDLWRKQDYGYTF.

The J gene is TRBJ1-4, the V gene TRBV5-1; 8 bases align to TRBD1. With 3 bases clipped from V and 4 bases from J, the junction kept 17 bases outside the gene matches. CDR3 length: 19 residues. CDR1 is SGHRS, CDR2 YFSETQ, per germline. The CDR3 bases are TGCGCCAGCAGCTCCAGGGGGCGTACTCCTCCAAGTGGTAATGAAAAACTGTTTTTT. Translating it yields CASSSRGRTPPSGNEKLFF.

The gene calls are TRBV2 and TRBJ1-2, with D possibly TRBD1 on 5 matching bases. With 6 bases removed from V and 4 bases from J, the gap between germline ends came to 15 bases. CDR1 SNHLY and CDR2 FYNNEI come from the germline V gene. The CDR3 is made up of 14 amino acids. The CDR3 protein is CASRGRTDLYGYTF. The CDR3 DNA follows: TGTGCCAGCAGGGGGCGAACAGATCTCTATGGCTACACCTTC.

This clone has just one count. This chain joins TRBV11-2 and TRBJ2-3; no clear D. The CDR3 runs to 12 residues. Trimming shortened V by 3 bases and J by 2 bases, and 3 bases separated the two germline ends. Germline V gives CDR1 SGHAT, CDR2 FQNNGV. The CDR3 reads CASSFITDTQYF. The CDR3 DNA is TGTGCCAGCAGCTTTATCACAGATACGCAGTATTTT.

The chain couples TRBV30 to TRBJ2-2, with 7 bases that match TRBD2. Germline V gene data show CDR1 as GTSNPN and CDR2 as SVGIG (reference sequence). This CDR3 has 15 amino acids. The CDR3 here is CATDIGGTNTGELFF. CDR3 in DNA: TGTGCAACCGATATCGGGGGGACGAACACCGGGGAGCTGTTTTTT.

The chain has TRBV7-2 and TRBJ2-7; D possibly corresponds to TRBD2 (5 bases). This CDR3 is 16 amino acids long. V gave up 2 bases and J gave up 3 bases, with 17 bases separating them. Per the germline V gene, CDR1 is SGHTA and CDR2 is FQGNSA. DNA for the CDR3: TGTGCCAGCAGCTTACAAGTACGGCTAGAGGGCTACGAGCAGTACTTC. Protein sequence: CASSLQVRLEGYEQYF.

The chain carries TRBV2 and TRBJ2-2; D possibly matches TRBD1 or TRBD2 (5 bases each). The CDR3 spans 16 residues. CDR1 and CDR2 from the germline V gene are SNHLY and FYNNEI. The V gene lost 7 bases and the J gene lost 7 bases, with 22 bases spanning the gap. The DNA for the CDR3 is TGTGCCAGCACTCCCGGGGCAGGGCTCGTTGACGGGGAGCTGTTTTTT. Amino acids: CASTPGAGLVDGELFF.

The V and J genes are TRBV29-1 and TRBJ2-5, with D unclear. Germline CDR1 is SQVTM and CDR2 is ANQGSEA. V was cut by 2 bases and J by 4 bases, with 8 bases left in between. This CDR3 comprises 12 residues. CDR3 in amino acids: CSVESVGETQYF. As DNA, the CDR3 is TGCAGCGTTGAATCCGTGGGAGAGACCCAGTACTTC.

This chain joins TRBV6-5 and TRBJ1-5; a weak D match, TRBD1 (6 bases). The V end lost 3 bases, the J end lost 9 bases, and 18 bases lay between the germline ends. The CDR3 loop spans 15 amino acids. In germline, CDR1 is MNHEY, CDR2 SVGAGI. CDR3 nucleotide sequence: TGTGCCAGCAGTTATCGGGGGGGCTCGGGAATGCCCCAGCATTTT. Residues: CASSYRGGSGMPQHF.

The V and J genes are TRBV30 and TRBJ1-1; D is unresolved. Germline values: CDR1 GTSNPN, CDR2 SVGIG (reference sequence). Trimming stripped 0 bases from V and 4 bases from J, with 15 bases between. CDR3 size: 15 residues. CDR3 residues: CAWSVVRGLGTEAFF. CDR3 nucleotides: TGTGCCTGGAGTGTAGTGCGAGGGTTGGGCACTGAAGCTTTCTTT.

This clone was detected once. The gene calls are TRBV7-8 and TRBJ1-3, with D tentatively TRBD1 (5 bases). V was pared by 2 bases and J by 2 bases, with 7 bases between. CDR1 is SGHVS, CDR2 FQNEAQ, per germline. This CDR3 contains 14 residues. The CDR3 DNA reads as TGTGCCAGCAGCTTAAGCAGGGCTGGAAACACCATATATTTT. Protein: CASSLSRAGNTIYF.

This rearrangement joins TRBV18 to TRBJ2-5; D is possibly TRBD1 (5 bases). V gave up 5 bases and J gave up 4 bases, with 14 bases separating them. The length of the CDR3 is 14 residues. CDR1 is KGHSH, CDR2 LQKENI, per germline. The CDR3 sequence is CASSETGFGETQYF. The CDR3 nucleotides are TGTGCCAGCTCAGAAACAGGATTCGGAGAGACCCAGTACTTC. Full variable domain (remainder filled in from reference TRBV18 and TRBJ2-5): NAGVMQNPRHLVRRRGQEARLRCSPMKGHSHVYWYRQLPEEGLKFMVYLQKENIIDESGMPKERFSAEFPKEGPSILRIQQVVRGDSAAYFCASSETGFGETQYFGPGTRLLVL.

The chain recombines TRBV6-4 with TRBJ2-3; TRBD2 agrees at 9 bases. Germline values: CDR1 MRHNA, CDR2 SNTAGT. The CDR3 is 16 amino acids. J was trimmed by 2 bases and V by 0 bases; bases with no gene match: 3. The chain's CDR3 is CASSDSAGGPTDTQYF. The CDR3 DNA reads as TGTGCCAGCAGTGACTCTGCGGGGGGGCCCACAGATACGCAGTATTTT.

This clone showed up just once. This sequence joins TRBV6-6 and TRBJ1-5; D perhaps matches TRBD1 (6 bases). This CDR3 region has 14 residues. CDR1 MNHNY and CDR2 SVGAGI come from the germline V gene (reference sequence). V was clipped by 5 bases and J by 4 bases, with 12 bases between them. The CDR3 here is CASSPTGTNQPQHF. DNA for the CDR3: TGTGCCAGCAGTCCAACAGGGACTAATCAGCCCCAGCATTTT.

This clone was observed once. This chain uses TRBV5-6 with TRBJ1-5; D unresolved. Germline-derived CDR1 and CDR2 are SGHDT and YYEEEE. CDR3 size: 12 residues. V shed 2 bases and J shed 2 bases, with 2 bases lying between them. CDR3 coding DNA: TGTGCCAGCAGCTTAGGCAATCAGCCCCAGCATTTT. Amino acid sequence: CASSLGNQPQHF. The full variable domain, rest sourced from reference TRBV5-6 and TRBJ1-5, is DAGVTQSPTHLIKTRGQQVTLRCSPKSGHDTVSWYQQALGQGPQFIFQYYEEEERQRGNFPDRFSGHQFPNYSSELNVNALLLGDSALYLCASSLGNQPQHFGDGTRLSIL.

The chain is built from TRBV5-6 and TRBJ2-1, with D unresolved. The CDR3 length is 11 residues. V was trimmed by 3 bases and J by 6 bases, leaving 4 bases between them. The germline V gene encodes CDR1 SGHDT and CDR2 YYEEEE. CDR3 in amino acids: CASSSTNEQFF. The CDR3 DNA reads as TGTGCCAGCAGCTCCACCAATGAGCAGTTCTTC.

The rearrangement uses TRBV19 and TRBJ2-7; D is perhaps TRBD1 or TRBD2 (5 bases each). Germline lookup yields CDR1 LNHDA and CDR2 SQIVND (reference sequence). This CDR3 has 14 residues. V gave up 6 bases and J gave up 2 bases, with 14 bases separating them. The CDR3 DNA sequence: TGTGCCAGTAGACCAGGGAGAGGGCCCTACGAGCAGTACTTC. Its translation: CASRPGRGPYEQYF.